One TCR beta chain is described in this entry. The CDR3 spans 14 residues. Looked up from germline, CDR1 is ENHRY and CDR2 is SYGVKD. V shed 4 bases, J shed 4 bases, and the junction held 4 bases outside the gene matches. This table comes from immunoSEQ multiplex PCR, and its TCRdb copy is limited to in-frame clones, with some not included. The data hold about 260,000 clones, with approximately 85% observed a single time. The source of the sample is a study of blood T cell repertoires in COVID-19. Across the study: Samples came from the United States, Italy and Spain, spanning acute and convalescent COVID-19.

This chain uses TRBV10-3 with TRBJ2-7, with 10 bases aligning to TRBD2. The receptor comes from a human donor in a cohort sampled during active COVID-19. The sample comprised peripheral blood. CDR3 nucleotides: TGTGCCATCAGTGGAGCGGGAGGGCCTTACGAGCAGTACTTC. Amino acids: CAISGAGGPYEQYF.